The TCR beta chain described here comes from a study of blood T cell repertoires in COVID-19. Background on the study: Samples taken during acute and convalescent COVID-19 were collected in the United States, Italy and Spain.

V lost 9 bases to trimming and J lost 3 bases; unmatched junction nucleotides: 8. The CDR3 spans 15 residues. Germline-derived CDR1 and CDR2 are SNHLY and FYNNEI. In the original processing: The authors estimated nucleated cell counts from reference gene primer amplification. Assay: immunoSEQ multiplex PCR; the TCRdb copy retains only in-frame clones and omits some. That table furnishes V, J and clone size, whereas the DNA furnished D and trimming. The sample yields some 210,000 clones, 84% seen once. This clone was seen only a few times. This same CDR3 is encoded by further DNA sequences in the sample.

The clonotype originates from a woman between 65 and 79 years old with active or convalescent COVID-19. The V and J genes are TRBV2 and TRBJ1-6; 7 nucleotides line up with TRBD1. Sequencing input: peripheral blood. CDR3 bases: TGTGCCAGTAAGGAGGGGGCCGGCTATAATTCACCCCTCCACTTT. Its translation: CASKEGAGYNSPLHF. The variable domain in full, with the rest retrieved from reference TRBV2 and TRBJ1-6, is EPEVTQTPSHQVTQMGQEVILRCVPISNHLYFYWYRQILGQKVEFLVSFYNNEISEKSEIFDDQFSVERPDGSNFTLKIRSTKLEDSAMYFCASKEGAGYNSPLHFGNGTRLTVT.